This T cell receptor beta chain was sequenced during a study of cytomegalovirus exposure and HLA in healthy donors. Findings and caveats of the study: Reports credit the classifier with highly specific, highly sensitive diagnosis of cytomegalovirus status. The authors enumerated some 160 TCR beta chains as linked to cytomegalovirus. Among the CMV-associated chains, three were confirmed in vitro as specific for CMV antigens.

On this clone itself: Its antigen is still unknown.

Sequencing used immunoSEQ multiplex PCR; TCRdb keeps in-frame clones, though not all of them. Of hundreds of thousands of clones listed, roughly 80% were seen once; the top ten hold 5.5% to 7%. The sequencing sample was made of PBMCs. The TCR sequence derives from a woman aged 18-29 years in good health and CMV-seronegative.

The CDR3: CASSPGTPTHGYTF. Here the CDR3 DNA reads TGTGCCAGCAGTCCGGGGACGCCTACCCATGGCTACACCTTC. This chain connects TRBV6-5 to TRBJ1-2, with D possibly matching TRBD1 (5 bases). CDR1 and CDR2 (germline): MNHEY, SVGAGI. CDR3 size: 14 residues. The V end lost 5 bases, the J end lost 6 bases, and 16 bases lay between the germline ends.